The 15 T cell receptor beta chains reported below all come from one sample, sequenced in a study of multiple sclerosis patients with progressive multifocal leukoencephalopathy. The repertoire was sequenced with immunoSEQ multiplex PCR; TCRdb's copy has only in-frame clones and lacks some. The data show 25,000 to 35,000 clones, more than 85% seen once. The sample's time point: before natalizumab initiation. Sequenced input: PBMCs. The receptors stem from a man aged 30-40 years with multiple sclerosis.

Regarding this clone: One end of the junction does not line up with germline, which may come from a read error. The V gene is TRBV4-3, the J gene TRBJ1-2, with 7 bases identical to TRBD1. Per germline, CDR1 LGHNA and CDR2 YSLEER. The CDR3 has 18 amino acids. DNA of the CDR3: TGCGGCAGCAGCCAAGACTATTACGGACAGGTAGCTAACTATGGCTACACCTTC. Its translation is CGSSQDYYGQVANYGYTF.

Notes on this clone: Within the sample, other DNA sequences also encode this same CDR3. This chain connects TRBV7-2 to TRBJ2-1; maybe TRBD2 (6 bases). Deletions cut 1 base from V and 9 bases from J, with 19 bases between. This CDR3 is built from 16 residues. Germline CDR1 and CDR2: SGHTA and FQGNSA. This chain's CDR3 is CASSLGGAGTGSEQFF. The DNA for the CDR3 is TGTGCCAGCAGCTTAGGAGGGGCGGGAACCGGGAGTGAGCAGTTCTTC.

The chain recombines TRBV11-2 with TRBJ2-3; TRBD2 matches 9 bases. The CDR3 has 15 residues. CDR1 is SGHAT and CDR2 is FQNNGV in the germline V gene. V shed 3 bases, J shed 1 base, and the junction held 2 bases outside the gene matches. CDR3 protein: CASSFRLAGTDTQYF. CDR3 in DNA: TGTGCCAGCAGCTTTCGACTAGCGGGCACAGATACGCAGTATTTT.

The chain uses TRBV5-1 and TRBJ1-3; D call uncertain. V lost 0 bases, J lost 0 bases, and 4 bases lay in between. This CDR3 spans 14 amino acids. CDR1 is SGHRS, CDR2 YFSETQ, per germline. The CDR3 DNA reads TGCGCCAGCAGCTTGGACCACTCTGGAAACACCATATATTTT. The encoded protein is CASSLDHSGNTIYF.

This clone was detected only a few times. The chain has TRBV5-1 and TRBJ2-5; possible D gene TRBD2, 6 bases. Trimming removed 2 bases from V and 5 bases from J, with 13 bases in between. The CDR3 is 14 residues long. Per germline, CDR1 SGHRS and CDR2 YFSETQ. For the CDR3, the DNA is TGCGCCAGCAGCTTACTACTAGCAACGGAGACCCAGTACTTC. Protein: CASSLLLATETQYF. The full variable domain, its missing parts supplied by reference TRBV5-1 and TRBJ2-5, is KAGVTQTPRYLIKTRGQQVTLSCSPISGHRSVSWYQQTPGQGLQFLFEYFSETQRNKGNFPGRFSGRQFSNSRSEMNVSTLELGDSALYLCASSLLLATETQYFGPGTRLLVL.

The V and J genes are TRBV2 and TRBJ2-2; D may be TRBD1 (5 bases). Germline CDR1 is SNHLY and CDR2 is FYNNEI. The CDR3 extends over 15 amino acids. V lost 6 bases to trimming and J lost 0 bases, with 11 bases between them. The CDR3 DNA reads TGTGCCAGCAGCCCCAGGGTTTCGAACACCGGGGAGCTGTTTTTT. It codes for CASSPRVSNTGELFF.

For the CDR3, the DNA is TGTGCCAGCAGTGAAGGAGGCACTATCCATGGCTACACCTTC. The encoded protein is CASSEGGTIHGYTF. This chain connects TRBV6-1 to TRBJ1-2; D not certain. V was trimmed by 1 base and J by 6 bases, leaving 12 bases between them. Per germline, CDR1 MNHNS and CDR2 SASEGT. The CDR3 has 14 residues.

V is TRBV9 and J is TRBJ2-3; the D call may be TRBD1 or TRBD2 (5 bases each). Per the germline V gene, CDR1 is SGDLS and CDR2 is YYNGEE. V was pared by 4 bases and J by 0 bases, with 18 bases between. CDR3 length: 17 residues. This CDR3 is CASSSRMGVRSTDTQYF. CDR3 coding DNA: TGTGCCAGCAGCTCCCGCATGGGGGTTCGGAGCACAGATACGCAGTATTTT.

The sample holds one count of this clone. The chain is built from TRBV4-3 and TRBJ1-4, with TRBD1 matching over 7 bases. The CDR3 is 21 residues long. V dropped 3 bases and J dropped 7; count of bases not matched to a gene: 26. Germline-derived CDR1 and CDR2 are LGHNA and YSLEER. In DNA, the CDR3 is TGCGCCAGCAGCCATGGGCGGATCTTCAGGACCCCCAGGGGGTCAGGTGAAAAACTGTTTTTT. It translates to CASSHGRIFRTPRGSGEKLFF.

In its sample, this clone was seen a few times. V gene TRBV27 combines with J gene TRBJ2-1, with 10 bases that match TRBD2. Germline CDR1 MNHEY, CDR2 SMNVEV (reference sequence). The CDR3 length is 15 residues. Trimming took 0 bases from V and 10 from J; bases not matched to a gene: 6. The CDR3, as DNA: TGTGCCAGCAGTTTATCTTCTAGCGGGAGAGCCGAGCAGTTCTTC. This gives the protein CASSLSSSGRAEQFF.

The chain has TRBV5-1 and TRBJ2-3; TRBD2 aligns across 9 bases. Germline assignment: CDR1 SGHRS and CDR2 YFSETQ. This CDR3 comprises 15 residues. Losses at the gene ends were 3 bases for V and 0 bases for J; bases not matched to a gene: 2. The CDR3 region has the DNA TGCGCCAGCAGCTCGACTAGCGGAAGCACAGATACGCAGTATTTT. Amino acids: CASSSTSGSTDTQYF.

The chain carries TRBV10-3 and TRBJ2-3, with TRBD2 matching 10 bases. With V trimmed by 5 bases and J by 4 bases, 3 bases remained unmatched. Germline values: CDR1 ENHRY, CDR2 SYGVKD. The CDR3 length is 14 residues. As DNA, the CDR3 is TGTGCCATCAGTAGCGGGAGGGCCCCAGATACGCAGTATTTT. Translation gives CAISSGRAPDTQYF.

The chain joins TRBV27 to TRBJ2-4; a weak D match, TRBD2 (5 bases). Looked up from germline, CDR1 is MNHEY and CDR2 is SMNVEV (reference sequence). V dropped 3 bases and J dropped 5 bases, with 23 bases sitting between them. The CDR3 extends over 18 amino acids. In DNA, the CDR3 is TGTGCCAGCAGTTTGTCGCCTGCTCGGACTCTCCGGGAAAACATTCAGTACTTC. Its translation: CASSLSPARTLRENIQYF.

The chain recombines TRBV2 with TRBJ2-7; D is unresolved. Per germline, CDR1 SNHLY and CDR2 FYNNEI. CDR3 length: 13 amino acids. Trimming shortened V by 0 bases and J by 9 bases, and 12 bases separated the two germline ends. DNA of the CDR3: TGTGCCAGCAGTGAAGCTGTAAGGGTAAGGCAGTACTTC. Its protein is CASSEAVRVRQYF.

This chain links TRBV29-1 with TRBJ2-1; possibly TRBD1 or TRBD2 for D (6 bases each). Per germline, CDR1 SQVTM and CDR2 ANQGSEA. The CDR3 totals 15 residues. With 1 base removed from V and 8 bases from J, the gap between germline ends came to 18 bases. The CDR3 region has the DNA TGCAGCGTTGAAGTACAGGGTAGGAGGGGGTATGAGCAGTTCTTC. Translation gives CSVEVQGRRGYEQFF.